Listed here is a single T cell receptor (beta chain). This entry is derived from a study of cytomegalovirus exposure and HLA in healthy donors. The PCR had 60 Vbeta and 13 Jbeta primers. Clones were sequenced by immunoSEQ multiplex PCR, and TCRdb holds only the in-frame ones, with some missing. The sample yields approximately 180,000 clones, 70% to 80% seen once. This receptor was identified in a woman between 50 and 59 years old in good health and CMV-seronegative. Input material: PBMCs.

The CDR3 protein is CASRPGQGLGPQHF. In DNA form, the CDR3 reads TGTGCCAGTAGGCCGGGACAGGGACTAGGGCCCCAGCATTTT. The rearrangement links TRBV19 to TRBJ1-5, with TRBD1 matching 9 bases. V was pared by 6 bases and J by 9 bases, with 9 bases of the junction left unmatched. Germline V gives CDR1 LNHDA, CDR2 SQIVND (reference sequence). The CDR3 length is 14 residues.